These T cell receptor beta chains were read from a single sample in a study of CXCR3-negative and CXCR3-positive naive CD8 T cells. Using the 5' RACE reads, TCRdb records one entry per CDR3 protein without DNA. This sample's clone table lists over 95,000 distinct CDR3 sequences. Sequenced: naive CXCR3+ CD8+ T cells from blood. The origin of the receptors is a human donor in good health. Some clones in this sample may be carry-over from other donors' samples. Both conserved end residues are part of each CDR3.

cdr3_aa j_call v_call
CASSQEIGRVSYEQYF TRBJ2-7 TRBV4-3
CASSEDIGNTGELFF TRBJ2-2 TRBV28
CASSLEGDGYEQYF TRBJ2-7 TRBV7-9
CASSSPGGSGVEQFF TRBJ2-1 TRBV7-9
CASSTGRYNEQFF TRBJ2-1 TRBV14
CASSWTGSGYEQYF TRBJ2-7 TRBV5-1
CASSPGGAKTQYF TRBJ2-5 TRBV2
CASSQPPGLEQYF TRBJ2-7 TRBV4-1
CATAGTISYNEQFF TRBJ2-1 TRBV10-2
CASSAYRAIYEQYF TRBJ2-7 TRBV25-1
CASSPAGVQGSIF TRBJ2-7 TRBV4-1
CAISGSIDPLEQYF TRBJ2-7 TRBV10-3
CASSYPGGSYEQYF TRBJ2-7 TRBV6-5
CASSQVGRAYEQYF TRBJ2-7 TRBV4-1
CASRRGSGELFF TRBJ2-2 TRBV5-5
CASRDGTGEVNEQFF TRBJ2-1 TRBV27
CASSLGLAGAIGNIQYF TRBJ2-4 TRBV7-9
CSVEDGQEETQYF TRBJ2-5 TRBV29-1
CASSSDSGTIDTQYF TRBJ2-3 TRBV28
CASSLSAARSGANVLTF TRBJ2-6 TRBV7-9
CASSAVTSFEQYF TRBJ2-7 TRBV6-5
CASSFISTGKEREEVPDTQYF TRBJ2-3 TRBV28
CASSLGHEKLFF TRBJ1-4 TRBV11-2
CASSSSDSANYEQYF TRBJ2-7 TRBV6-5
CASSPRTRSYNEQFF TRBJ2-1 TRBV7-9
CASRNIGVDYGYTF TRBJ1-2 TRBV4-1
CASSVGRQGAGETQYF TRBJ2-5 TRBV9
CASSERTSGVGETQYF TRBJ2-5 TRBV4-1
CATSREAGDYTGELFF TRBJ2-2 TRBV15
CASSHGNRDLKDEQYF TRBJ2-7 TRBV7-9
CASSPTLGGTTLIYEQYF TRBJ2-7 TRBV5-1
CAGSSGQSVDTQYF TRBJ2-3 TRBV12-3/TRBV12-4
CASSSRRQAPSSGANVLTF TRBJ2-6 TRBV21-1
CASSVDRSSYNEQFF TRBJ2-1 TRBV13
CASSVAGLAADEQFF TRBJ2-1 TRBV9
CASSPSAAARETQYF TRBJ2-5 TRBV7-8
CASSYSTSGGPNEQFF TRBJ2-1 TRBV6-5
CASSLAGVLTYNEQFF TRBJ2-1 TRBV7-9
CASRQHGSGNTIYF TRBJ1-3 TRBV28
CASSARLAPREQYF TRBJ2-7 TRBV9
CASSRTASSGNTIYF TRBJ1-3 TRBV12-3/TRBV12-4
CATSRDRDGPYEQYF TRBJ2-7 TRBV15
CASSVLGLNNEQFF TRBJ2-1 TRBV2
CASSLGLVGNEQFF TRBJ2-1 TRBV7-8
CASSSSGTPSSGELFF TRBJ2-2 TRBV7-9
CASSAGTSGQLEQYF TRBJ2-7 TRBV3-1
CASSNSDRVPSNYGYTF TRBJ1-2 TRBV21-1
CATSEGHEQYF TRBJ2-7 TRBV24-1
CASRDGTSAYNEQFF TRBJ2-1 TRBV28
CSARDRDSAYEQYF TRBJ2-7 TRBV20-1
CASSLVIPQETQYF TRBJ2-5 TRBV11-2
CASSKHGSGSYEQYF TRBJ2-7 TRBV21-1
CASSQDLGREETQYF TRBJ2-5 TRBV4-3